A selection of T cell receptor beta chains follows, all from one sample in a study of blood T cell repertoires in COVID-19. Clones were read by immunoSEQ multiplex PCR, and TCRdb kept only the in-frame ones, dropping some. The top ten hold around 16% of the sample, which has approximately 140,000 clones, 60% to 85% seen once. The material sequenced was peripheral blood. The receptors come from a man aged 45-65 years with acute or convalescent COVID-19. CDR3s include the opening cysteine and the closing phenylalanine or tryptophan. Fields, in order: D gene, V gene, J gene, clone size, CDR3 DNA, CDR3 protein. The D gene is left open where the match is weak. Clone size appears in some rows only: once, few, many, or a class for an expanded clone.

D gene: .; V gene: TRBV18; J gene: TRBJ1-2; clone size: .; CDR3 DNA: TGTGCCAGCTCACCTAACTCAGGCGCCAACTATGGCTACACCTTC; CDR3 protein: CASSPNSGANYGYTF
D gene: .; V gene: TRBV2; J gene: TRBJ2-4; clone size: once; CDR3 DNA: TGTGCCAGCAGTGTAGAGGGTAGCGGAAACATTCAGTACTTC; CDR3 protein: CASSVEGSGNIQYF
D gene: .; V gene: TRBV7-2; J gene: TRBJ2-1; clone size: .; CDR3 DNA: TGTGCCAGCAGCTTCAGTGAAGGAGTCAACAATGAGCAGTTCTTC; CDR3 protein: CASSFSEGVNNEQFF
D gene: TRBD2; V gene: TRBV28; J gene: TRBJ2-3; clone size: .; CDR3 DNA: TGTGCCAGCAGCTACCAAATTCGACTAGCGGGGGGAGTTAAGGCAGATACGCAGTATTTT; CDR3 protein: CASSYQIRLAGGVKADTQYF
D gene: .; V gene: TRBV2; J gene: TRBJ1-4; clone size: .; CDR3 DNA: TGTGCCAGCACCATCTCCAGGGGAACACCCAATGAAAAACTGTTTTTT; CDR3 protein: CASTISRGTPNEKLFF
D gene: .; V gene: TRBV2; J gene: TRBJ2-2; clone size: .; CDR3 DNA: TGTGCCAGCAGTCTACAGGGTTCCCCCCCCGGGGAGCTGTTTTTT; CDR3 protein: CASSLQGSPPGELFF
D gene: .; V gene: TRBV29-1; J gene: TRBJ1-2; clone size: .; CDR3 DNA: TGCAGCGTTGACTCACGGGATGGCTACACCTTC; CDR3 protein: CSVDSRDGYTF
D gene: TRBD1; V gene: TRBV7-8; J gene: TRBJ2-2; clone size: .; CDR3 DNA: TGTGCCAGCAGCTCCGGACAGGGGGCGTCCGGGGAGCTGTTTTTT; CDR3 protein: CASSSGQGASGELFF
D gene: .; V gene: TRBV12-3/TRBV12-4; J gene: TRBJ1-2; clone size: .; CDR3 DNA: TGTGCCAGCACAGTGGGGGCCATTGGCTACACCTTC; CDR3 protein: CASTVGAIGYTF
D gene: TRBD1; V gene: TRBV29-1; J gene: TRBJ1-3; clone size: many; CDR3 DNA: TGCAGCGTTTCCGACAGGGACGACAGAAACACCATATATTTT; CDR3 protein: CSVSDRDDRNTIYF
D gene: TRBD1; V gene: TRBV11-2; J gene: TRBJ2-2; clone size: .; CDR3 DNA: TGTGCCAGCAGCCTGACAGGGGGAACCGGGGAGCTGTTTTTT; CDR3 protein: CASSLTGGTGELFF
D gene: TRBD1; V gene: TRBV6-5; J gene: TRBJ1-6; clone size: .; CDR3 DNA: TGTGCCAGCAGGGAGACAGGGGCAAGCTCACCCCTCCACTTT; CDR3 protein: CASRETGASSPLHF
D gene: .; V gene: TRBV5-1; J gene: TRBJ2-2; clone size: .; CDR3 DNA: TGCGCCAGCAGCGAAGGGGGAAAAAGCACCGGGGAGCTGTTTTTT; CDR3 protein: CASSEGGKSTGELFF
D gene: TRBD1; V gene: TRBV7-2; J gene: TRBJ2-5; clone size: .; CDR3 DNA: TGTGCCAGCAGCTCCGGACAGGGACAGGAGACCCAGTACTTC; CDR3 protein: CASSSGQGQETQYF
D gene: TRBD1; V gene: TRBV28; J gene: TRBJ2-1; clone size: few; CDR3 DNA: TGTGCCAGCAAGGTAACAGGGGGCAACAATGAGCAGTTCTTC; CDR3 protein: CASKVTGGNNEQFF
D gene: .; V gene: TRBV6-7; J gene: TRBJ1-2; clone size: .; CDR3 DNA: TGTGCCAGCAGCTCCTATGGACAGTTAACCGGCTACACCTTC; CDR3 protein: CASSSYGQLTGYTF
D gene: .; V gene: TRBV4-1; J gene: TRBJ2-4; clone size: .; CDR3 DNA: TGCGCCAGCAGCCTCCCACTACTAGAACCTCTAGCCAAAAACATTCAGTACTTC; CDR3 protein: CASSLPLLEPLAKNIQYF
D gene: .; V gene: TRBV3-1/TRBV3-2; J gene: TRBJ1-2; clone size: .; CDR3 DNA: TGTGCCAGCAGCCAGGGAGCTAACTATGGCTACACCTTC; CDR3 protein: CASSQGANYGYTF
D gene: .; V gene: TRBV5-8; J gene: TRBJ1-2; clone size: .; CDR3 DNA: TGTGCCAGCAGCTGGACGCGGTCCGGGGTCTATGGCTACACCTTC; CDR3 protein: CASSWTRSGVYGYTF
D gene: .; V gene: TRBV4-1; J gene: TRBJ1-1; clone size: .; CDR3 DNA: TGCGCCAGCAGCCAGGGAGAACCGGGCCTCCCCCCGGACACTGAAGCTTTCTTT; CDR3 protein: CASSQGEPGLPPDTEAFF
D gene: .; V gene: TRBV2; J gene: TRBJ2-3; clone size: .; CDR3 DNA: TGTGCCAGCAGTGATAGCCTAAGCACAGATACGCAGTATTTT; CDR3 protein: CASSDSLSTDTQYF
D gene: .; V gene: TRBV11-2; J gene: TRBJ2-3; clone size: .; CDR3 DNA: TGTGCCAGCAGCACTTACGGCACAGATACGCAGTATTTT; CDR3 protein: CASSTYGTDTQYF
D gene: TRBD1; V gene: TRBV5-1; J gene: TRBJ1-2; clone size: .; CDR3 DNA: TGCGCCAGCAGCTTACTACAGGGGGACTATGGCTACACCTTC; CDR3 protein: CASSLLQGDYGYTF
D gene: TRBD1; V gene: TRBV5-1; J gene: TRBJ1-1; clone size: .; CDR3 DNA: TGCGCCAGCAGCTTGGGGAGACAGGGGGTGCCAAACACTGAAGCTTTCTTT; CDR3 protein: CASSLGRQGVPNTEAFF
D gene: TRBD2; V gene: TRBV5-1; J gene: TRBJ2-3; clone size: .; CDR3 DNA: TGCGCCAGCAGCTTAGGGACTAGCGGGAGCACTAGCACAGATACGCAGTATTTT; CDR3 protein: CASSLGTSGSTSTDTQYF
D gene: TRBD2; V gene: TRBV7-3; J gene: TRBJ2-1; clone size: .; CDR3 DNA: TGTGCCAGCAGCTTAACGGCCGGGACTAGCGGGGAGAATGAGCAGTTCTTC; CDR3 protein: CASSLTAGTSGENEQFF
D gene: TRBD2; V gene: TRBV9; J gene: TRBJ2-5; clone size: medium-sized; CDR3 DNA: TGTGCCAGCAGCGTTATGTCGGGGGGGCAAGAGACCCAGTACTTC; CDR3 protein: CASSVMSGGQETQYF
D gene: TRBD2; V gene: TRBV27; J gene: TRBJ2-7; clone size: .; CDR3 DNA: TGTGCCAGCAGTTTTTATAGCGGGGGTATCTCGGGGGAGCAGTACTTC; CDR3 protein: CASSFYSGGISGEQYF
D gene: .; V gene: TRBV9; J gene: TRBJ2-3; clone size: .; CDR3 DNA: TGTGCCAGCAGCGTAGCGTCAGATACGCAGTATTTT; CDR3 protein: CASSVASDTQYF
D gene: .; V gene: TRBV5-1; J gene: TRBJ1-3; clone size: .; CDR3 DNA: TGCGCCAGCAGCGACCCCCAGGGCTCTGGAAACACCATATATTTT; CDR3 protein: CASSDPQGSGNTIYF
D gene: TRBD1; V gene: TRBV2; J gene: TRBJ1-1; clone size: .; CDR3 DNA: TGTGCCAGCATGAGCGGGCAGGGGGCTTTGGCAACTGAAGCTTTCTTT; CDR3 protein: CASMSGQGALATEAFF
D gene: .; V gene: TRBV2; J gene: TRBJ2-6; clone size: .; CDR3 DNA: TGTGCCAGCAGTGAAGCGCGGGGGGCCAACGTCCTGACTTTC; CDR3 protein: CASSEARGANVLTF
D gene: .; V gene: TRBV29-1; J gene: TRBJ2-3; clone size: .; CDR3 DNA: TGCAGCGTTGAAGATCCCTCGGTGCTCAAGAGATATACGCAGTATTTT; CDR3 protein: CSVEDPSVLKRYTQYF
D gene: TRBD1; V gene: TRBV7-8; J gene: TRBJ1-1; clone size: .; CDR3 DNA: TGTGCCAGCAGCCGGACAGGGATGGTCGACACTGAAGCTTTCTTT; CDR3 protein: CASSRTGMVDTEAFF
D gene: .; V gene: TRBV11-3; J gene: TRBJ1-3; clone size: .; CDR3 DNA: TGTGCCAGCAGCTTAGCAGGGGTCAATGGAAACACCATATATTTT; CDR3 protein: CASSLAGVNGNTIYF
D gene: TRBD2; V gene: TRBV5-1; J gene: TRBJ2-2; clone size: .; CDR3 DNA: TGCGCCAGCAGCTTGGAGGCTAGCGGAAACACCGGGGAGCTGTTTTTT; CDR3 protein: CASSLEASGNTGELFF
D gene: .; V gene: TRBV15; J gene: TRBJ1-2; clone size: .; CDR3 DNA: TGTGCCACCAGCAGAGGGGGAGGGGACGGCTATGGCTACACCTTC; CDR3 protein: CATSRGGGDGYGYTF